This T cell receptor beta chain is drawn from a study of blood T cells in healthy people across ages. With a J-beta primer mix and a sample-barcoded 5' primer, a second PCR ran 7 to 11 cycles. TCRdb passed the 5' RACE reads through MiXCR, listing each CDR3 protein once. The sample lists about 640,000 distinct CDR3 sequences; 35% to 50% were seen once. In its sample, this clonotype was seen many times. Looked up from germline, CDR1 is SEHNR and CDR2 is FQNEAQ (reference sequence). CDR3 length: 15 residues. Germline trimming cut 4 bases from V and 3 bases from J; bases unmatched to any gene: 6. The sequence was obtained from a man at least 80 years old in good health. The sample comprised blood. The chain is built from TRBV7-9 and TRBJ2-7, with 10 bases fitting TRBD1. The CDR3 DNA reads TGTGCCAGCAGCTCCCGGACAGGGGGGGGCTACGAGCAGTACTTC. This codes for CASSSRTGGGYEQYF.